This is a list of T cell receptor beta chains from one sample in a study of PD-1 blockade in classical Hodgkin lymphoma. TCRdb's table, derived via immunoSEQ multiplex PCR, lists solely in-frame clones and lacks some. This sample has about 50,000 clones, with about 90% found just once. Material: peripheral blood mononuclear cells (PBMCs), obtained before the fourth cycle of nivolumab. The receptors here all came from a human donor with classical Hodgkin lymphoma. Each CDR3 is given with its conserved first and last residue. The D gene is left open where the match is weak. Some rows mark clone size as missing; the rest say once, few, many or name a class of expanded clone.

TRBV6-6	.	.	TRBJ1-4	TGTGCCAGCAGTTCTGTTGGTGGGGGCGAAAAACTGTTTTTT	CASSSVGGGEKLFF
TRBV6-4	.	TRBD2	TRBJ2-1	TGTGCCAGCAGTTGGCGGGAGGGCGATGAGCAGTTCTTC	CASSWREGDEQFF
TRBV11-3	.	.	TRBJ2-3	TGTGCCAGCAGCTTATTGGGGAGGCCAGATACGCAGTATTTT	CASSLLGRPDTQYF
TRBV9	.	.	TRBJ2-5	TGTGCCAGCAGCCCTCAAAGAGGGACCCAGGGGCCTCAGACCCAGTACTTC	CASSPQRGTQGPQTQYF
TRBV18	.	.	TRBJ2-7	TGTGCCAGCTCACCAGGCCGGGACTCCATGATTATACGTGAGCAGTACTTC	CASSPGRDSMIIREQYF
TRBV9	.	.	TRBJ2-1	TGTGCCAGCAGCGTCGGTCCGGGGGCATACAATGAGCAGTTCTTC	CASSVGPGAYNEQFF
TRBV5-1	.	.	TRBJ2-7	TGCGCCAGCAGCCCAGGACCCAGCTCCTACGAGCAGTACTTC	CASSPGPSSYEQYF
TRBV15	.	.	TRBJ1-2	TGTGCCACCAGCAGTGATGGCGGGGGCTACACCTTC	CATSSDGGGYTF
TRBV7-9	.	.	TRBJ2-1	TGTGCCAGCCCTGAGGGCCTCGTGTCCTACAATGAGCAGTTCTTC	CASPEGLVSYNEQFF
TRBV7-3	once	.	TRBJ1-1	TGTGCCAGCAGCTTAGAAGGGGTGAACACTGAAGCTTTCTTT	CASSLEGVNTEAFF
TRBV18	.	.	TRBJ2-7	TGTGCCAGCTCTCCGGGAGTCGGCCTCTACGAGCAGTACTTC	CASSPGVGLYEQYF
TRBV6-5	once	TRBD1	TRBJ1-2	TGTGCCAGCAGTTATACAGGGGGCTCGAACTATGGCTACACCTTC	CASSYTGGSNYGYTF
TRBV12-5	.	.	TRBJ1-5	TGTGCTAGTGGTTTGGCCCGAAGGACCGGGGCCCAAAGCAATCAGCCCCAGCATTTT	CASGLARRTGAQSNQPQHF
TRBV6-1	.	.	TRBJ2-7	TGTGCCAGCAGTGGTAGCGGTCCTTCCTACGAGCAGTACTTC	CASSGSGPSYEQYF
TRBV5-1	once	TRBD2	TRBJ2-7	TGCGCCAGCAGCGCAAATACCGGGACTAGCGGGTACGAGCAGTACTTC	CASSANTGTSGYEQYF
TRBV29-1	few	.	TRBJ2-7	TGCAGCGTTGCTCGGACATCCACATCCTACGAGCAGTACTTC	CSVARTSTSYEQYF
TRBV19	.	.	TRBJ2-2	TGTGCCAGTACCTCCCCGGGGGGCAGGGGGCTCACCGGGGAGCTGTTTTTT	CASTSPGGRGLTGELFF
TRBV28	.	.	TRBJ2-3	TGTGCCAGCATGAACCGGGAAGGGGCAGATACGCAGTATTTT	CASMNREGADTQYF
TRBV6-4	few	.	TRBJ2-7	TGTGCCAGCAGTGAGGACGGGGGCGGTAACGAGCAGTACTTC	CASSEDGGGNEQYF
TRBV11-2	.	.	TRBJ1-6	TGTGCCAGCAGCTTGACAGGTTTCATTTTTAATTCACCCCTCCACTTT	CASSLTGFIFNSPLHF
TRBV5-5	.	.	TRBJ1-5	TGTGCCAGCAGCTTGGTTGGGGGAACAGAACTGGCCCAGCATTTT	CASSLVGGTELAQHF
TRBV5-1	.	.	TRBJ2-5	TGCGCCAGCAGAGACAGCGGACTGTTGGAGACCCAGTACTTC	CASRDSGLLETQYF
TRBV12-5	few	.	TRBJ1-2	TGTGCTAGTGGTTTGCCTGGAGTGGGTGGCTACACCTTC	CASGLPGVGGYTF
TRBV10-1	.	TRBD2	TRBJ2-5	TGCGCCAGCAGTGAAGCTAGCGGGACGCGGACCCAGTACTTC	CASSEASGTRTQYF
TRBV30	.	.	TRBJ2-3	TGTGCCTGGAGTGGCCCTCGTTGGGGTTCAGATACGCAGTATTTT	CAWSGPRWGSDTQYF
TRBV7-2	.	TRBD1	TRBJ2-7	TGTGCCAGCAGCAGACCCCCAGGGGGTGGTCCTGGCGAGCAGTACTTC	CASSRPPGGGPGEQYF
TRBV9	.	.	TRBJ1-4	TGTGCCAGCAGCGTACCAGGGACTCATGAAAAACTGTTTTTT	CASSVPGTHEKLFF
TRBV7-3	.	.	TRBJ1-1	TGTGCCAGCAGCTTAACGTTGGGGGTAAACACTGAAGCTTTCTTT	CASSLTLGVNTEAFF
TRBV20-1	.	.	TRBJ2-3	TGCAGTGCTAGAGGTAAAGATACGCAGTATTTT	CSARGKDTQYF
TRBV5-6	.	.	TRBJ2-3	TGTGCCAGCAGCCCAGCGGGCCACACAGATACGCAGTATTTT	CASSPAGHTDTQYF
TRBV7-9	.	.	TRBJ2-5	TGTGCCAGCAGCTTAGTAATCGAGACCCAGTACTTC	CASSLVIETQYF
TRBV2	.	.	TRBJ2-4	TGTGCCAGCAGTGAAGGGTCAGGCTCAGCCAAAAACATTCAGTACTTC	CASSEGSGSAKNIQYF
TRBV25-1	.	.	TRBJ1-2	TGTGCCAGCAGTGAAGGCCGTGGCTACACCTTC	CASSEGRGYTF
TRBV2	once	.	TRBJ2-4	TGTGCCAGCAGGCGGGGCATTTTAGCCAAAAACATTCAGTACTTC	CASRRGILAKNIQYF
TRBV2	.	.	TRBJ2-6	TGTGCCGCCACGTTTTATGGGGCCAACGTCCTGACTTTC	CAATFYGANVLTF
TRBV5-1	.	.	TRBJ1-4	TGCGCCAGCAGCTTGGTCCAGACGGGTGAAAAACTGTTTTTT	CASSLVQTGEKLFF
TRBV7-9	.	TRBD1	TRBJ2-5	TGTGCCAGCAGCTGGCAGGGGGCATACGGGGAGACCCAGTACTTC	CASSWQGAYGETQYF